Sequencing of this T cell receptor beta chain was carried out in a study of molecular identifiers for immune sequencing clone quantification. Broader study findings: Some 970,000 naive cells reportedly did not prevent detection of spiked Jurkat TCR RNA from one cell.

TCRdb called the PCR reads again in MiXCR, with one record for every CDR3 protein. The sample carries about 320,000 distinct CDR3 sequences, roughly 24% recorded once. This CDR3 is built from 18 residues. The germline V gene encodes CDR1 SNHLY and CDR2 FYNNEI. Trimming removed 8 bases from V and 1 base from J; junction bases left unmatched: 18. Sorted inputs of roughly 20,000 to 1,000,000 cells, with 10%, 30% or 50% RNA, yielded naive CD8 libraries. To note about this clonotype: What it recognizes is unknown.

The sample comprised naive CD8+ T cells from blood, with Jurkat cell RNA spiked in. Noted subset: FACS-sorted CD8+CD4-CCR7+CD45RA+ naive T cells. This rearrangement joins TRBV2 to TRBJ2-3; 7 positions match TRBD1. This TCR came from a human donor in good health. Some libraries in this study had Jurkat cell RNA spiked in. This chain's CDR3 is CASQGVGLSISGTDTQYF. CDR3 DNA: TGTGCCAGCCAGGGGGTTGGACTCTCAATCTCGGGCACAGATACGCAGTATTTT.